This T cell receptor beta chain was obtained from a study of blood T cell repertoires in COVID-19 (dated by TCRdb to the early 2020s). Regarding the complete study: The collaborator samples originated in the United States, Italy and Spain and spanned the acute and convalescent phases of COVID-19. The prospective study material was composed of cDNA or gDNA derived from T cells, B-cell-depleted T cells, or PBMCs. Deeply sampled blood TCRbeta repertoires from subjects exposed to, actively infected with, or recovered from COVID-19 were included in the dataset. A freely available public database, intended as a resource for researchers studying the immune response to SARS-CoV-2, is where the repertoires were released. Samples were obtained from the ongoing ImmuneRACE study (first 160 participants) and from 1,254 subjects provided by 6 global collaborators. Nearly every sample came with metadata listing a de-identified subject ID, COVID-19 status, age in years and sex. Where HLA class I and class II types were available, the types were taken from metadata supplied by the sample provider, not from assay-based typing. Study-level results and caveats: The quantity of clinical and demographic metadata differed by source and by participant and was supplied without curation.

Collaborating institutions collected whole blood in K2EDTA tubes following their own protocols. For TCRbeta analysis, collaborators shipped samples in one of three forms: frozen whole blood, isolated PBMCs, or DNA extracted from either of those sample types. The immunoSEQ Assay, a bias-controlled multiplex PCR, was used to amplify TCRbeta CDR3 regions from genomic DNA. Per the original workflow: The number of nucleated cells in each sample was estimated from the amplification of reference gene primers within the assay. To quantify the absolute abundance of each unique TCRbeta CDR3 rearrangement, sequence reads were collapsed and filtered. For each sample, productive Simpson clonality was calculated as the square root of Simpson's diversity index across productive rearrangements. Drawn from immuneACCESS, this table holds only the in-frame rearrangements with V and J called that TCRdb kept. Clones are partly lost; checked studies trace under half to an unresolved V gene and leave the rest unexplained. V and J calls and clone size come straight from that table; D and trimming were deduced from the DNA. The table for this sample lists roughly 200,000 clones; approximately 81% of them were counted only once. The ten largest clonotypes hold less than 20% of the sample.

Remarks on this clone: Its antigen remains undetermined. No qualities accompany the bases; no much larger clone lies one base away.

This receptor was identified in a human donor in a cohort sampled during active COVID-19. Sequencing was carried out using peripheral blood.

The CDR3 is CALTTSGNLNEQFF. The nucleotide sequence is given as TGTGCCCTAACTACTAGCGGAAATTTAAATGAGCAGTTCTTC. Recombination linked TRBV10-3 to TRBJ2-1; the central 8 bases match TRBD2. CDR1 and CDR2 were assigned from the germline V gene as ENHRY and SYGVKD. Trimming takes 11 bases off V and 7 bases off J; junction bases not matched to a gene: 13. Measured from the cysteine to the phenylalanine, the CDR3 is 14 residues long. The retained sequence is limited to the CDR3, 42 bases, with the frame set at the first base.